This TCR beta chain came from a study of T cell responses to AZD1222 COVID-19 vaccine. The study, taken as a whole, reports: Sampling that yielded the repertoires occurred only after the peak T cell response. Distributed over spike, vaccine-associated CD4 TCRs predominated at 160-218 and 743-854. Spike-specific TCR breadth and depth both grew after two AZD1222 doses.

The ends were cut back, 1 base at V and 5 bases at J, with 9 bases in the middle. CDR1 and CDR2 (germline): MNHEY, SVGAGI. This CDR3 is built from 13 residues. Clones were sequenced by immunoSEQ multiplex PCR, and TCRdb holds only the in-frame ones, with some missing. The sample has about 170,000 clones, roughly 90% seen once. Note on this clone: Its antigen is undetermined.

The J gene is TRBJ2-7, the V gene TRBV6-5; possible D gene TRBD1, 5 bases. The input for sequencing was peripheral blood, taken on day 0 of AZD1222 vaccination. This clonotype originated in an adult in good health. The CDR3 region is CASSYWQGHEQYF. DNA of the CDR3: TGTGCCAGCAGTTACTGGCAGGGCCACGAGCAGTACTTC.